This section outlines one TCR beta chain sequence together with its context. This clone was found once. No cognate antigen has been identified for it. Base qualities are missing; no much larger clone stands one base away. Sequences LGHDT (CDR1) and YNNKEL (CDR2) are obtained from the germline V gene (reference sequence). Reading from cysteine to phenylalanine, the CDR3 counts 17 amino acids. Solely the CDR3 DNA is kept, with 51 bases framed from the first base. V loses 4 bases at its end and J loses 4 bases; junction bases beyond the gene matches: 10. The data are from a study of T cell responses to AZD1222 COVID-19 vaccine (dated by TCRdb to about 2021). Notes on the research overall: AZD1222 recipients given second doses at about 4 weeks or at about 12 weeks were pooled, since spike-specific TCR depth and breadth were not found to differ between the two schedules. A total of over 230 trial participants underwent TCR sequencing, of whom about 200 received two doses of AZD1222 and about 25 received two doses of the MenACWY control vaccine. Enrollment into the trials was organized by age into subgroups of 18-55, 56-69 and 70-plus years, and those subgroups contained roughly 150, 30 and 60 TCR-sequenced participants, respectively.

Explained via the paper, the time point label denotes: baseline before first vaccination. The vaccinee samples were drawn from two UK trials, COV001 and COV002, one of which was a single-blind randomized controlled phase 2/3 trial testing AZD1222 (ChAdOx1 nCoV-19) in healthy adults. For TCRbeta chain sequencing, PBMC samples were collected from trial participants at day 0 and at day 28 after the second dose. Results and caveats for the whole study, not just this receptor: Because no samples from the day 14 peak response were available, repertoires could be characterized only after the peak T cell response. Vaccine-associated CD4 TCRs spanned the whole spike protein, with dominant responses in regions 160-218 and 743-854. Conclusions about previously exposed vaccinees were limited because only six AZD1222 recipients were SARS-CoV-2 seropositive at baseline. Reportedly, close to half of the unique spike-specific TCRs recognized epitopes lying outside the regions that are mutated in the B.1.351 and B.1.1.7 variants. The 56-69-year group was small, and its depth increase did not reach significance, likely because of low power. Spike-specific TCR breadth and depth rose significantly after two AZD1222 doses compared with day 0 and with MenACWY recipients. Most participants were white British and females outnumbered males, and the authors suggested that clonal diversity may have been underestimated.

The CDR3 regions of human TCRbeta chains were subjected to immunosequencing. The authors' pipeline ran thus. Repertoire TCRs were checked for matches against a reference library of SARS-CoV-2-specific TCRs that had been generated using the MIRA antigen-specificity platform. Breadth was defined as the fraction of unique TCRs that were SARS-CoV-2-associated, and depth was defined as the fraction of total T cells that were SARS-CoV-2-associated. Using the MIRA data, each spike-specific TCR was assigned both to the spike region to which the TCR was reactive and to a CD4 or CD8 class. Log10-transformed breadth and depth values were compared by one-way ANOVA with Sidak's multiple comparisons tests. Not all clones reach the TCRdb copy of this immuneACCESS table, which keeps in-frame sequences only. Checked studies attribute under half of the gap to unresolved V genes and leave the rest unexplained. Clone size and V and J calls were adopted from that table, with D and trimming inferred from the DNA. Present in this sample are 130,000 to 150,000 clones, about 87% of which were seen just once. Over 13% of the sample belongs to the ten largest clones.

Sequencing was performed on peripheral blood, taken on day 0 of AZD1222 vaccination. This TCR came from an adult in good health. The rearranged segments are TRBV3-1 (or the pseudogene TRBV3-2) and TRBJ2-5; TRBD2 fits 12 bases in the junction. DNA sequence: TGTGCCAGCAGCCTCGATCTAGCGGGGGGGCTTAGAGAGACCCAGTACTTC. It encodes CASSLDLAGGLRETQYF.